This T cell receptor (beta chain) was captured in a study of Graves' ophthalmopathy and Graves' hyperthyroidism. This clonotype was seen ten or more times. Using RNA transcripts, the TCR beta CDR3 regions were amplified. First-round RT-PCR relied on HTBI primers, and a second-round multiplex PCR came next. TCRdb processed the multiplex PCR reads anew with MiXCR; each CDR3 protein has one entry. Here the sample spans over a million distinct CDR3 sequences, about 38% being singletons. The source is an adult man with Graves' hyperthyroidism. Sequences were obtained from peripheral blood or thyroid tissue (not recorded which).

CDR3 nucleotide sequence: TGCGCCAGCAAGGGGGGGACTCCCAGCTACGAGCAGTACTTC. Amino acids: CASKGGTPSYEQYF. The chain employs TRBV10-1 and TRBJ2-7, with a tentative D call TRBD2 (7 bases). This CDR3 is built from 14 residues. Deletions cut 7 bases from V and 3 bases from J, with 16 bases between. Germline assignment: CDR1 WNHNN and CDR2 SYGVQD (reference sequence).